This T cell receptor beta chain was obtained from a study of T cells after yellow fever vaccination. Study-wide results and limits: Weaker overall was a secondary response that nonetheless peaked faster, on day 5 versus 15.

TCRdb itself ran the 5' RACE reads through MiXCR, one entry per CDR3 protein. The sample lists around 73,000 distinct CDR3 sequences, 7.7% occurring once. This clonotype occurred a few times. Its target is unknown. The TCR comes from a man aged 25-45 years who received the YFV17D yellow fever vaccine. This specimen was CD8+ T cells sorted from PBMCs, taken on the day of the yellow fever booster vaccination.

The CDR3 coding sequence is TGTGCCAGCAGCAAAACCGGACTCGAGCAGTACTTC. Translation gives CASSKTGLEQYF. This chain joins TRBV6-2 or TRBV6-3 and TRBJ2-7, with D tentatively TRBD2 (5 bases). The CDR3 spans 12 residues. The germline V and J ends were trimmed by 6 bases and 6 bases, with 12 bases remaining between them. Germline-derived CDR1 and CDR2 are MNHEY and SVGEGT.